The 25 T cell receptor beta chains below all came from one sample that was sequenced in a study of beta chain features in type 1 diabetes. Study outcomes and limitations: Shortening that was moderate but significant affected the TCRB CDR3s of Type 1 diabetes patients in all four CD4+ subsets.

No antigen has been assigned to these receptors. Every bit of the isolated RNA underwent reverse transcription, so sequencing read expressed TCRB transcripts. Repertoires were generated with immunoSEQ multiplex PCR, while TCRdb's copy carries only in-frame clones and drops some. The profile covers 300,000 to 400,000 clones, with roughly 14% appearing a single time and over 0.014% taken by the ten largest. The sample taken for sequencing was naive CD4+ T cells from blood. These receptors came from a woman between 18 and 29 years old with type 1 diabetes.

This clone was recorded a few times. CDR3 protein: CAISQRRESSEQYV. The CDR3 nucleotides are TGTGCCATCAGCCAACGCCGGGAGTCGAGCGAGCAGTACGTC. The J gene is TRBJ2-7, the V gene TRBV10-3; D possibly corresponds to TRBD2 (6 bases). Trimming left V 6 bases short and J 6 bases short, with 18 bases between. CDR1 and CDR2 (germline): ENHRY, SYGVKD. The CDR3 runs 14 residues.

This chain links TRBV11-2 with TRBJ2-7, with 10 bases matching TRBD1. With V trimmed by 5 bases and J by 5 bases, 6 bases remained unmatched. This CDR3 has 14 residues. Germline loops: CDR1 SGHAT, CDR2 FQNNGV. CDR3 residues: CASSRDRGRDEQYV. CDR3 bases: TGTGCCAGCAGCCGAGACAGGGGGCGGGACGAGCAGTACGTC.

The V gene is TRBV7-2, the J gene TRBJ2-5, with 7 bases lining up with TRBD2. With V trimmed by 3 bases and J by 3 bases, 4 bases remained unmatched. Germline V lookup: CDR1 SGHTA, CDR2 FQGNSA. The length of the CDR3 is 14 residues. The CDR3 protein is CASSFVGLEETQYF. Written as DNA, the CDR3 is TGTGCCAGCAGCTTCGTCGGACTAGAAGAGACCCAGTACTTC.

The chain is built from TRBV7-2 and TRBJ1-2, with 9 bases identical to TRBD1. The V segment lost 4 bases and the J segment 6 bases; nucleotides outside the gene matches: 9. The CDR3 is 15 amino acids. The germline V gene encodes CDR1 SGHTA and CDR2 FQGNSA. CDR3 nucleotide sequence: TGTGCCAGCAGCTGGGGCGGACAGGGGCGGGATGGCTACACCTTC. It yields the protein CASSWGGQGRDGYTF. Based on the CDR3 plus reference TRBV7-2 and TRBJ1-2, the full variable domain is GAGVSQSPSNKVTEKGKDVELRCDPISGHTALYWYRQSLGQGLEFLIYFQGNSAPDKSGLPSDRFSAERTGGSVSTLTIQRTQQEDSAVYLCASSWGGQGRDGYTFGSGTRLTVV.

The V and J genes are TRBV30 and TRBJ1-1; D unclear. The V and J ends lost 2 bases and 5 bases respectively, with 18 bases between them. This CDR3 has 15 residues. Germline V gene sequence: CDR1 GTSNPN, CDR2 SVGIG (reference sequence). CDR3 protein: CAWSYIFRRQTEAFF. For the CDR3, the DNA is TGTGCCTGGAGTTATATCTTCCGCAGGCAAACTGAAGCTTTCTTT.

This clone was found a few times. The chain joins TRBV6-6 to TRBJ2-7; 7 bases are a match to TRBD1. J lost 6 bases, V lost 8 bases, and 13 bases had no gene match. This CDR3 has 14 amino acids. The germline gives CDR1 MNHNY, CDR2 SVGAGI (reference sequence). CDR3 nucleotide sequence: TGTGCCAGCCGGGGTCGGACAGGCTCGCTCGAGCAGTACGTC. Its translation: CASRGRTGSLEQYV.

V and J are TRBV18 and TRBJ1-1, with D tentatively TRBD1 (5 bases). In germline, CDR1 is KGHSH, CDR2 LQKENI. Trimming left V 3 bases short and J 4 bases short, with 12 bases between. The CDR3 runs 14 residues. The CDR3 here is CASSPRRGGTEAFF. The CDR3 DNA follows: TGTGCCAGCTCACCCCGGAGGGGAGGCACTGAAGCTTTCTTT.

This sequence joins TRBV4-2 and TRBJ2-5, with D tentatively TRBD2 (5 bases). CDR1 is LGHNA, CDR2 YNFKEQ, per germline. This CDR3 contains 17 residues. The V gene lost 0 bases and the J gene lost 2 bases, with 16 bases spanning the gap. The CDR3 DNA reads TGTGCCAGCAGCCAAGAGAGGCTAGCCGAGACACAAGAGACCCAGTACTTC. It encodes CASSQERLAETQETQYF.

The chain is built from TRBV9 and TRBJ1-1, with D uncertain. V was clipped by 1 base and J by 4 bases, with 11 bases between them. This CDR3 is 14 amino acids long. CDR1 and CDR2 from the germline V gene are SGDLS and YYNGEE. The CDR3 loop is CASSVSGWGTEAFF. The CDR3 DNA follows: TGTGCCAGCAGCGTATCGGGGTGGGGCACTGAAGCTTTCTTT. Together with reference TRBV9 and TRBJ1-1, the CDR3 gives the full variable domain: DSGVTQTPKHLITATGQRVTLRCSPRSGDLSVYWYQQSLDQGLQFLIQYYNGEERAKGNILERFSAQQFPDLHSELNLSSLELGDSALYFCASSVSGWGTEAFFGQGTRLTVV.

The rearrangement links TRBV4-1 to TRBJ2-4, with 9 bases that match TRBD1. This CDR3 has 16 residues. Germline CDR1 and CDR2: MGHRA and YSYEKL. Trimming at V came to 3 bases and at J to 5 bases, leaving 8 bases not matched to a gene. CDR3 sequence: CASSHLPGQGENIQYF. DNA of the CDR3: TGCGCCAGCAGCCACCTCCCGGGACAGGGAGAAAACATTCAGTACTTC.

This clone was seen many times. The rearrangement uses TRBV4-2 and TRBJ2-1; 9 nucleotides line up with TRBD2. J was trimmed by 6 bases and V by 4 bases; bases with no gene match: 7. This CDR3 region has 15 residues. From germline, CDR1 is LGHNA and CDR2 YNFKEQ. CDR3 nucleotide sequence: TGTGCCAGCAGCCCCAGGCTAGCGGGGATCAATGAGCAGTTCTTC. Amino acids: CASSPRLAGINEQFF.

This clone turned up a few times. The chain links TRBV5-6 to TRBJ1-1; the match to TRBD1 covers 7 bases. After removal of 4 bases from V and 7 bases from J, the junction contained 10 bases not matched to a gene. From germline, CDR1 is SGHDT and CDR2 YYEEEE. The CDR3 contains 14 residues. This chain's CDR3 is CASSLTGRYVEAFF. CDR3 nucleotides: TGTGCCAGCAGCCTGACAGGGAGATATGTTGAAGCTTTCTTT.

V gene TRBV7-2 combines with J gene TRBJ1-3, with a possible D match to TRBD1 (6 bases). In germline, CDR1 is SGHTA, CDR2 FQGNSA. CDR3 size: 16 residues. Deletions cut 5 bases from V and 3 bases from J, with 17 bases between. The CDR3 loop is CASSALYREGGNTIYF. CDR3 DNA sequence: TGTGCCAGCAGCGCCTTGTACAGGGAGGGTGGAAACACCATATATTTT.

This chain connects TRBV19 to TRBJ1-2, with D possibly matching TRBD1 (5 bases). The CDR3 is 13 residues long. Germline lookup yields CDR1 LNHDA and CDR2 SQIVND (reference sequence). V lost 8 bases and J lost 1, with 11 bases in between. The CDR3 nucleotides read TGTGCCAGTTCCCAGGGCCTTAACTATGGCTACACCTTC. Amino acid sequence: CASSQGLNYGYTF.

V and J are TRBV2 and TRBJ2-4, with D maybe TRBD2 (6 bases). There are 13 residues in the CDR3. Trimming took 8 bases from V and 0 from J, leaving 8 bases between them. Germline V gene data show CDR1 as SNHLY and CDR2 as FYNNEI. CDR3 DNA sequence: TGTGCCAGCGGAGGGTTAGCCAAAAACATTCAGTACTTC. Protein sequence: CASGGLAKNIQYF. The complete variable domain, with remaining parts taken from reference TRBV2 and TRBJ2-4, reads EPEVTQTPSHQVTQMGQEVILRCVPISNHLYFYWYRQILGQKVEFLVSFYNNEISEKSEIFDDQFSVERPDGSNFTLKIRSTKLEDSAMYFCASGGLAKNIQYFGAGTRLSVL.

This clone showed up just a few times. The gene calls are TRBV5-1 and TRBJ2-5, with 8 bases matching TRBD1. The last part of the DNA fits TRBJ2-7 better; the J call may be wrong. The CDR3 contains 16 residues. The V gene's germline CDR1 is SGHRS and CDR2 YFSETQ. The CDR3 sequence: CASSPTRTGMSYEQYF. In DNA form, the CDR3 reads TGCGCCAGCAGCCCAACACGGACAGGGATGTCCTACGAGCAGTACTTC.

This clone was detected only a few times. The chain has TRBV5-4 and TRBJ1-4, with TRBD1 matching over 7 bases. Germline trimming cut 4 bases from V and 5 bases from J; bases unmatched to any gene: 5. CDR1 SGHNT and CDR2 YYREEE come from the germline V gene (reference sequence). This CDR3 has 14 residues. The CDR3 reads CASSVGQRNEKLFF. CDR3 DNA: TGTGCCAGCAGCGTGGGACAGCGAAATGAAAAACTGTTTTTT. The variable domain in full, completed from reference TRBV5-4 and TRBJ1-4, reads ETGVTQSPTHLIKTRGQQVTLRCSSQSGHNTVSWYQQALGQGPQFIFQYYREEENGRGNFPPRFSGLQFPNYSSELNVNALELDDSALYLCASSVGQRNEKLFFGSGTQLSVL.

This clone was observed a handful of times. The chain combines TRBV23-1 with TRBJ2-7, with 10 bases matching TRBD1. TRBV23-1 is an ORF, with its function uncertain. The length of the CDR3 is 18 residues. Trimming took 3 bases from V and 5 from J; bases not matched to a gene: 16. The CDR3 DNA reads TGCGCCAGCAGTCAGCCGATGACCCGGGACAGGGGAATGGACGAGCAGTACGTC. This encodes CASSQPMTRDRGMDEQYV.

The chain has TRBV2 and TRBJ2-7; D possibly corresponds to TRBD1 (6 bases). The ends were cut back, 5 bases at V and 0 bases at J, with 11 bases in the middle. The germline V gene has CDR1 SNHLY and CDR2 FYNNEI. The CDR3 extends over 14 amino acids. The CDR3 spells CASSSRTVSYEQYV. CDR3 sequence (DNA): TGTGCCAGCAGTTCGAGGACAGTCTCCTACGAGCAGTACGTC.

This clone has more than one count but fewer than ten. The gene calls are TRBV4-1 and TRBJ2-1; D unclear. Trimming stripped 4 bases from V and 7 bases from J, with 14 bases between. The CDR3 extends over 14 amino acids. Germline CDR1 and CDR2: MGHRA and YSYEKL. The DNA of the CDR3 is TGCGCCAGCAGCCTTAACCCGGGTAGGAATGAGCAGTTCTTC. It specifies CASSLNPGRNEQFF.

J is TRBJ2-5 and V is TRBV30, with 7 bases matching TRBD1. Germline V gene lookup returns CDR1 GTSNPN and CDR2 SVGIG (reference sequence). V lost 1 base and J lost 3; bases outside the gene matches: 8. The CDR3 consists of 15 residues. CDR3 sequence: CAWSALTTGEETQYF. CDR3 nucleotide sequence: TGTGCCTGGAGTGCCTTGACCACAGGGGAAGAGACCCAGTACTTC.

In its sample, this clone was seen a few times. The chain carries TRBV5-6 and TRBJ2-7, with TRBD2 matching over 8 bases. Trimming at V came to 5 bases and at J to 0 bases, leaving 1 base not matched to a gene. Germline values: CDR1 SGHDT, CDR2 YYEEEE. This CDR3 is 13 amino acids long. CDR3 protein: CASRTSGSYEQYF. In DNA, the CDR3 is TGTGCCAGCAGAACTAGCGGCTCCTACGAGCAGTACTTC.

This clone was recorded a few times. The genes are TRBV28 and TRBJ2-2, with 8 bases aligning to TRBD1. V was pared by 6 bases and J by 8 bases, with 14 bases of the junction left unmatched. The CDR3 spans 16 residues. CDR1 MDHEN and CDR2 SYDVKM come from the germline V gene. The CDR3: CASRKGQGIRFGELFF. The CDR3 DNA sequence: TGTGCCAGCAGGAAAGGACAGGGTATACGCTTTGGGGAGCTGTTTTTT.

The rearrangement joins TRBV30 to TRBJ2-2, with D unclear. The V gene lost 3 bases and the J gene lost 6 bases, with 5 bases spanning the gap. The germline V gene has CDR1 GTSNPN and CDR2 SVGIG (reference sequence). The CDR3 totals 11 residues. CDR3 nucleotide sequence: TGTGCCTGGAGCATGTCCGGGGAGCTGTTTTTT. It yields the protein CAWSMSGELFF.

The chain couples TRBV19 to TRBJ1-1; a possible D gene is TRBD1 (5 bases). Germline V lookup: CDR1 LNHDA, CDR2 SQIVND (reference sequence). This CDR3 is built from 14 residues. Trimming took off 3 bases at V and 4 bases at J, with 12 bases between the two ends. The CDR3 bases are TGTGCCAGTAGTATCTTCGGGGGTAGCACTGAAGCTTTCTTT. It specifies CASSIFGGSTEAFF. Variable domain in full (rest from reference TRBV19 and TRBJ1-1): DGGITQSPKYLFRKEGQNVTLSCEQNLNHDAMYWYRQDPGQGLRLIYYSQIVNDFQKGDIAEGYSVSREKKESFPLTVTSAQKNPTAFYLCASSIFGGSTEAFFGQGTRLTVV.